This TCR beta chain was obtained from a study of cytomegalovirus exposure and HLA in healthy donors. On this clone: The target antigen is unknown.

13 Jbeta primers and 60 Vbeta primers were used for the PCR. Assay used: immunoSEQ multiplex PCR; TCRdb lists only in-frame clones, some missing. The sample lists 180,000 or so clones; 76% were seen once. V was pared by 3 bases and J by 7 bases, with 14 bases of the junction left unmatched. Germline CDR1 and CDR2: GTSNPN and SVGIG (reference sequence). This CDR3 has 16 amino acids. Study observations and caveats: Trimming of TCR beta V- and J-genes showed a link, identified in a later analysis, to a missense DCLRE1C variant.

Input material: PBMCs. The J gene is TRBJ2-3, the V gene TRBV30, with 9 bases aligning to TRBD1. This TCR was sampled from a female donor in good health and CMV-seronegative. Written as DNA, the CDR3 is TGTGCCTGGAGACCCGAAGGGGGACAGGGCCACCATACGCAGTATTTT. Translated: CAWRPEGGQGHHTQYF.